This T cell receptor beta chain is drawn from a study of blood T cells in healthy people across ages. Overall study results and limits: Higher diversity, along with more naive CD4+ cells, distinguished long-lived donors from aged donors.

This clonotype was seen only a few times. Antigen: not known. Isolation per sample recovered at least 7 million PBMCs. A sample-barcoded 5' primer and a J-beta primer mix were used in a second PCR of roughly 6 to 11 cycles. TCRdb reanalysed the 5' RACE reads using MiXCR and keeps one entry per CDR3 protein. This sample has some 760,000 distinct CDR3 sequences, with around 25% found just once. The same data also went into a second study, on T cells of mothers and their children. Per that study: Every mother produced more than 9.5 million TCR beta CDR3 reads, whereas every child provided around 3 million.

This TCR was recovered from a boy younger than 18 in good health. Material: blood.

CDR3: CASSLRGTSETQYF. CDR3 bases: TGTGCCAGCAGCTTACGCGGGACTAGCGAGACCCAGTACTTC. This rearrangement joins TRBV7-8 to TRBJ2-5; 9 bases align to TRBD2. V lost 2 bases to trimming and J lost 5 bases; unmatched junction nucleotides: 3. Germline V CDR1 and CDR2: SGHVS, FQNEAQ. The CDR3 loop spans 14 amino acids. Drawing the rest from reference TRBV7-8 and TRBJ2-5, the complete variable domain is GAGVSQSPRYKVAKRGQDVALRCDPISGHVSLFWYQQALGQGPEFLTYFQNEAQLDKSGLPSDRFFAERPEGSVSTLKIQRTQQEDSAVYLCASSLRGTSETQYFGPGTRLLVL.